Listed below are T cell receptor beta chains from one sample, sequenced in a study of cytomegalovirus exposure and HLA in healthy donors. Measured with immunoSEQ multiplex PCR; TCRdb has only the in-frame clones, and not every one. The data contain about 160,000 clones, approximately 80% of them singletons. Sequenced: PBMCs. These receptors all come from a man younger than 35 in good health and CMV-seropositive. CDR3s leave out the opening cysteine and the closing phenylalanine or tryptophan.

TRBJ1-2	TRBV7-2	ASSTTGGADYGYT
TRBJ2-2	TRBV27	ASSKITGELF
TRBJ2-5	TRBV5-1	ASSLTGQGQETQY
TRBJ1-1	TRBV19	ASSSSGTGGGVEAF
TRBJ1-1	TRBV7-9	ASSFSRQFTEAF
TRBJ2-2	TRBV27	ASSLSGVNTGELF
TRBJ1-6	TRBV6-6	ASIAGPDSPLH
TRBJ1-1	TRBV5-1	ASCLSTENTEAF
TRBJ1-5	TRBV10-3	AISEHDYSNQPQH
TRBJ2-7	TRBV5-4	ASSLTGSYYEQY
TRBJ2-7	TRBV7-2	ASSQNKQGTGKTYEQY
TRBJ2-1	TRBV11-3	ASSSRDNEQF
TRBJ2-7	TRBV5-1	ASSEVAGVKNEQY
TRBJ1-1	TRBV5-1	ASSLGQNKNTEAF
TRBJ1-2	TRBV2	ASSQNGQANYGYT
TRBJ1-6	TRBV5-6	ASSFDRAAYNSPLH
TRBJ1-1	TRBV13	ASSLGGAGEAF
TRBJ2-3	TRBV5-1	ASSPGRRGTDTQY
TRBJ2-7	TRBV5-4	ASSLNSDSYEQY
TRBJ2-3	TRBV2	ASTTRDRTADTQY
TRBJ2-1	TRBV6-6	ATHKPSSYPTLEQF
TRBJ2-2	TRBV9	ASSVWDSMSGELF
TRBJ1-1	TRBV5-1	ASSKHGQPQGNTEAF
TRBJ2-1	TRBV5-1	ASSPNPGAAANEQF
TRBJ1-2	TRBV7-9	ASSVGQVVYYGYT
TRBJ2-7	TRBV5-1	ASSLASGAYEQY
TRBJ2-3	TRBV5-6	ASSLETSGADTQY
TRBJ2-3	TRBV2	ASSSVGGASTDTQY
TRBJ2-7	TRBV9	ASSVVGPYEQY
TRBJ2-7	TRBV6-6	ASSSQDQRDYEQY